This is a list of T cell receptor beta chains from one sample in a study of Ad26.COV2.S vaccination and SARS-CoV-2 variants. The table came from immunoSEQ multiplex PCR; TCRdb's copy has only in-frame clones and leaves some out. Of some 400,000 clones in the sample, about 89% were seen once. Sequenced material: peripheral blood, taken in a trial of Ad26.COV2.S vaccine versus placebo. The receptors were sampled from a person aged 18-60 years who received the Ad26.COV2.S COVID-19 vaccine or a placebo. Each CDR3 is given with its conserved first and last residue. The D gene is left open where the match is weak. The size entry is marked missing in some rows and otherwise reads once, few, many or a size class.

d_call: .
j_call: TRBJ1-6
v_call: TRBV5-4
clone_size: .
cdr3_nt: TGTGCCAGCAGCATTACAGGGCAAATGGGTTCACCCCTCCACTTT
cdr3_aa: CASSITGQMGSPLHF

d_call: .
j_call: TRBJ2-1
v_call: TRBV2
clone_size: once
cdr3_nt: TGTGCCAGCAGTGAATCCCTTCCCGGGGGAAGCTACAATGAGCAGTTCTTC
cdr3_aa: CASSESLPGGSYNEQFF

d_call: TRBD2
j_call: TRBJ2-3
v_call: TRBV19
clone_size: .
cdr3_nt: TGTGCCAGTAGTCTACTAGCGGGTAGCACAGATACGCAGTATTTT
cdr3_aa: CASSLLAGSTDTQYF

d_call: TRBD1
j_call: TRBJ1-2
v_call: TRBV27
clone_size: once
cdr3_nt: TGTGCCAGCGGACAGGCTAACTATGGCTACACCTTC
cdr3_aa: CASGQANYGYTF

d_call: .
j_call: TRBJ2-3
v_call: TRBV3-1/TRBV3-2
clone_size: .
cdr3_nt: TGTGCCAGCAGCCCAGGCCATGCCGGCACGCAGTATTTT
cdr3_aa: CASSPGHAGTQYF

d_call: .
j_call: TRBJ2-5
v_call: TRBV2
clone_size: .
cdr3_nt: TGTGCCAGCACCTCTTACACGGGGAGACTGGAGACCCAGTACTTC
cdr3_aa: CASTSYTGRLETQYF

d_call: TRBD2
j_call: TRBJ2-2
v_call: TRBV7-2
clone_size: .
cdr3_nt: TGTGCCAGCAGCCGCCTCTTAGCGGGAGTCTCTGGGGAGCTGTTTTTT
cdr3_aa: CASSRLLAGVSGELFF

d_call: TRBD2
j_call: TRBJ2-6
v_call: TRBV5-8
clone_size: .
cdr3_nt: TGTGCCAGCAGCTTGGGACTAGCGGTCTACTCTGGGGCCAACGTCCTGACTTTC
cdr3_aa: CASSLGLAVYSGANVLTF

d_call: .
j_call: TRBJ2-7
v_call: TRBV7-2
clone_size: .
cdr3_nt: TGTGCCAGCAGCCCCCTTGGAGGTGGCGAGCAGTACTTC
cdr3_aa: CASSPLGGGEQYF

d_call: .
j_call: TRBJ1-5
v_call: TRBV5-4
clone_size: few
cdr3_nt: TGTGCCAGCAGCTTGGAGGTGGGGTCTTGGGCTCAGCCCCAGCATTTT
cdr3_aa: CASSLEVGSWAQPQHF

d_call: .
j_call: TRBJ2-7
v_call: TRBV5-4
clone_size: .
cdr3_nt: TGTGCCAGCAACGATCCGGGAGCAACATCTGACGAGCAGTACTTC
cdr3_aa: CASNDPGATSDEQYF

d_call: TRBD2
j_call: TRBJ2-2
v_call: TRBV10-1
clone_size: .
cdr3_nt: TGCGCCAGCAGTGAGTTCACCGGGACTAGCGGGCTACCAAACACCGGGGAGCTGTTTTTT
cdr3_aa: CASSEFTGTSGLPNTGELFF

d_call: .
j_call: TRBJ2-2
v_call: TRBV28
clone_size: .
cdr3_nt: TGTGCCAGCAGTTTAGCAGGCTCTAACACCGGGGAGCTGTTTTTT
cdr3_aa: CASSLAGSNTGELFF

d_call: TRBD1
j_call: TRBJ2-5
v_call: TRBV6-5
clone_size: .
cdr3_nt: TGTGCCAGCAGTTACAGACGACAGGGAGAGACCCAGTACTTC
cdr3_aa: CASSYRRQGETQYF

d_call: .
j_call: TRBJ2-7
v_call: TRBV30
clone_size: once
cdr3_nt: TGTGCCTGGAGCTGGACGGGCTACGAGCAGTACTTC
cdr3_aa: CAWSWTGYEQYF

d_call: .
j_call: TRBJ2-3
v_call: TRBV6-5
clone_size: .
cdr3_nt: TGTGCCAGCCGGGACAGCACAGATACGCAGTATTTT
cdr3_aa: CASRDSTDTQYF

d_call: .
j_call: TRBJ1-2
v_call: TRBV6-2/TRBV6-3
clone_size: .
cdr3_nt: TGTGCCAGCAGTATCCCCGAGGGCGCTGGCTATGGCTACACCTTC
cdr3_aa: CASSIPEGAGYGYTF

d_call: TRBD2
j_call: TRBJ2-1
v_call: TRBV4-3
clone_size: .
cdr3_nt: TGCGCCAGCAGCCAAAAACCCTCGGCTAGCGGGCTCACCTACAATGAGCAGTTCTTC
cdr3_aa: CASSQKPSASGLTYNEQFF

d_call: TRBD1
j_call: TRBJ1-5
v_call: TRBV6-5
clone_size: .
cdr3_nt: TGTGCCAGCAGGGACCGGACAGGGTACGATCAGCCCCAGCATTTT
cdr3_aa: CASRDRTGYDQPQHF

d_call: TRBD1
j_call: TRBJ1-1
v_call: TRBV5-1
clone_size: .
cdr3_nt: TGCGCCAGCAGCTTAGGGACAGGGCCCACTGAAGCTTTCTTT
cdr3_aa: CASSLGTGPTEAFF

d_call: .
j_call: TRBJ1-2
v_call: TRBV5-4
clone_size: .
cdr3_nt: TGTGCCAGCAGCTTGCAGGGGACGAATAACTATGGCTACACCTTC
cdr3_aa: CASSLQGTNNYGYTF

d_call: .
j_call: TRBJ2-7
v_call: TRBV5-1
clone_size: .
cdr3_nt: TGCGCCAGCAGCTTGGCCACACAGACTTACGAGCAGTACTTC
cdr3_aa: CASSLATQTYEQYF

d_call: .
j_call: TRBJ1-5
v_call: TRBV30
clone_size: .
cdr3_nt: TGTGCCTGGAGTCCAGGGTCTGGTCAGCCCCAGCATTTT
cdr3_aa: CAWSPGSGQPQHF

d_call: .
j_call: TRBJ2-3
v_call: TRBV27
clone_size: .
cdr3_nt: TGTGCCAGCAGTTTAAAGCCTTACACAGATACGCAGTATTTT
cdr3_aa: CASSLKPYTDTQYF

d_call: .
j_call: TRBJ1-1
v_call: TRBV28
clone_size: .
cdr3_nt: TGTGCCAGCAAGGACCACACAACTCACACTGAAGCTTTCTTT
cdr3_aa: CASKDHTTHTEAFF

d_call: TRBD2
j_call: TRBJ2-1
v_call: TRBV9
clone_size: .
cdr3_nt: TGTGCCAGCAGCGTAGCCCCTGGGGGACTAGCGGAGAACAATGAGCAGTTCTTC
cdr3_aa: CASSVAPGGLAENNEQFF

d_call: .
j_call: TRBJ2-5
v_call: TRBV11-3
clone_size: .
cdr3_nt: TGTGCCAGCAGCTTAGTTAGGATGGAGACCCAGTACTTC
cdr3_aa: CASSLVRMETQYF

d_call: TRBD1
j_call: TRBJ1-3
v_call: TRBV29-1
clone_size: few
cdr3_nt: TGCAGCGGGGGACAGGGGGCGGGAAACACCATATATTTT
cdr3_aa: CSGGQGAGNTIYF

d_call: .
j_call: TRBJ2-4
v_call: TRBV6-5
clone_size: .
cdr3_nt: TGTGCCAGCCGGAGGTTTGAAAACATTCAGTACTTC
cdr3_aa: CASRRFENIQYF

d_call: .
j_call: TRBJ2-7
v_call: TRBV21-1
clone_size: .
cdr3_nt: TGTGCCAGCAGCAAGCGGACAGGGTCGGGCGAGCAGTACTTC
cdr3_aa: CASSKRTGSGEQYF

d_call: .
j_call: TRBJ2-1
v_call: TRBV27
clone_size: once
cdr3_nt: TGTGCCAGCAGTTTATCGGCAGCTCTATCCTACAATGAGCAGTTCTTC
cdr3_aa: CASSLSAALSYNEQFF

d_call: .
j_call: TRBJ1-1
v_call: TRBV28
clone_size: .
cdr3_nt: TGTGCCAGCAGTCCTCAAGCCGGCTGGGGCACTGAAGCTTTCTTT
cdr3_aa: CASSPQAGWGTEAFF

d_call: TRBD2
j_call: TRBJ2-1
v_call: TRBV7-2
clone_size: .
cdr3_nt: TGTGCCAGCAGCTCTCGGACTAGCGGAATAAGGGGCCATGAGCAGTTCTTC
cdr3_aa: CASSSRTSGIRGHEQFF

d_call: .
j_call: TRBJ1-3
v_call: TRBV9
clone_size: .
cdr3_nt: TGTGCCAGCAGCGTCCAGGACTCTGGAAACACCATATATTTT
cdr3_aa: CASSVQDSGNTIYF

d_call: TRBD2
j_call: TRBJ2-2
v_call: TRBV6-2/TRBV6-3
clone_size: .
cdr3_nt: TGTGCCAGCAGCTATACTTGCCCGGGACTAGCGGGAGGCGGGGGCACCGGGGAGCTGTTTTTT
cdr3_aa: CASSYTCPGLAGGGGTGELFF

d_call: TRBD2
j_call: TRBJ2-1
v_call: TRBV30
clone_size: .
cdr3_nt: TGTGCCTGGAGTGTATGGCGGGAGGGGAATGAGCAGTTCTTC
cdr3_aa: CAWSVWREGNEQFF

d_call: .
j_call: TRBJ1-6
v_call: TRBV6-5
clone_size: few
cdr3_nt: TGTGCCAGCAGTAACCAGGTGTTCTATAATTCACCCCTCCACTTT
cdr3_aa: CASSNQVFYNSPLHF

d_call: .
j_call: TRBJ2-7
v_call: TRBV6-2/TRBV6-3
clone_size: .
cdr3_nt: TGTGCCAGCAGCCCTGACGAGCGACCCTACGAGCAGTACTTC
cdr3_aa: CASSPDERPYEQYF

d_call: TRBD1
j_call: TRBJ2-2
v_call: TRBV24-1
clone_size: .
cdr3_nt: TGTGCCACCAGTGATCACGTAAGGACAGGGGCCACCGGGGAGCTGTTTTTT
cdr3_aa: CATSDHVRTGATGELFF

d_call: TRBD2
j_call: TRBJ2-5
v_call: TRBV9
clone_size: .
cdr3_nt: TGTGCCAGCAGCGTAGCCCCTGGGCCGACTAGCGGCTTTCAAGAGACCCAGTACTTC
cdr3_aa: CASSVAPGPTSGFQETQYF

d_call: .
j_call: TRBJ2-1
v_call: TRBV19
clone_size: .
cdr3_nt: TGTGCCAGTAGCGCACTAGATTTCTACAATGAGCAGTTCTTC
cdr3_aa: CASSALDFYNEQFF

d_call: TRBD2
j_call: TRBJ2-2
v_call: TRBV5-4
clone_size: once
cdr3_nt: TGTGCCAGCAGCTCGGGACTAGCGGGAGGGGAGCTGTTTTTT
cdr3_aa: CASSSGLAGGELFF

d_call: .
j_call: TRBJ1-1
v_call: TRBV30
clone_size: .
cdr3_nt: TGTGCCTGGAGTTGGGCTTTACACACTGAAGCTTTCTTT
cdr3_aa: CAWSWALHTEAFF

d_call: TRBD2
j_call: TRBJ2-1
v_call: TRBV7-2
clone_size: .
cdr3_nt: TGTGCCAGCAGCCCAAAGGGACCGGGACTAGCGTCCTACGATGAGCAGTTCTTC
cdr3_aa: CASSPKGPGLASYDEQFF

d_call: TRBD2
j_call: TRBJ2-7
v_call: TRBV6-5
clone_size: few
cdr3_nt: TGTGCCAGCAATATAGCGGGAGGGCCCTACGAGCAGTACTTC
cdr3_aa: CASNIAGGPYEQYF

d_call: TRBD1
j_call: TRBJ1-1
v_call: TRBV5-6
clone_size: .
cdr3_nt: TGTGCCAGCAGCTTGGGGGGACAGCTGAACACTGAAGCTTTCTTT
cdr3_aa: CASSLGGQLNTEAFF

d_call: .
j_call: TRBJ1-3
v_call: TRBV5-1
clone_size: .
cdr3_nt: TGCGCCAGCAGCTTGGCTGGGACACTCGGCACCATATATTTT
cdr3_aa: CASSLAGTLGTIYF

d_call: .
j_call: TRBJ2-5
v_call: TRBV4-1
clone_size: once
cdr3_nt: TGCGCCAGCAGCCAAGGGTCTGCATCACAAGAGACCCAGTACTTC
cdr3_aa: CASSQGSASQETQYF

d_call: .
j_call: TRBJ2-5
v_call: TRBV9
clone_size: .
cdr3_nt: TGTGCCAGCAGCGTAGTAAATGGGGGAGTCCAGTACTTC
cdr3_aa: CASSVVNGGVQYF

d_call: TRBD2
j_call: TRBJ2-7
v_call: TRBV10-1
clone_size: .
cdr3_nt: TGCGCCAGCAGTGTTGGTAGCGGGAGCTCCTACGAGCAGTACTTC
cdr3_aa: CASSVGSGSSYEQYF

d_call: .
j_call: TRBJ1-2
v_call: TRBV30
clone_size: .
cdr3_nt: TGTGCCTGGGGGCCGTCCAGATATGGCTACACCTTC
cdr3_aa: CAWGPSRYGYTF

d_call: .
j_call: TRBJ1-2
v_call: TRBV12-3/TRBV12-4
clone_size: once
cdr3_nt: TGTGCCAGCAGTTTCCGGACGCCATATGGCTACACCTTC
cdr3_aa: CASSFRTPYGYTF

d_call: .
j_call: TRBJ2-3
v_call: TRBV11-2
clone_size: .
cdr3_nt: TGTGCCAGCAGCTATTCCGCAGGGCGGACAGATACGCAGTATTTT
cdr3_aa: CASSYSAGRTDTQYF

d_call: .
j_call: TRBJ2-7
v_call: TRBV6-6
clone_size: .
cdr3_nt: TGTGCCAGCAGTTACGTAGCCTACGAGCAGTACTTC
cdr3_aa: CASSYVAYEQYF

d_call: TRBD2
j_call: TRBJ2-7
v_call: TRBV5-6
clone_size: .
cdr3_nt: TGTGCCAGCAGGCCTAGCGGGAGACCCAACGAGCAGTACTTC
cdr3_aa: CASRPSGRPNEQYF

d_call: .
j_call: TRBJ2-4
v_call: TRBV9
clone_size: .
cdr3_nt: TGTGCCAGCAGCGCCGGGTTTCCAGCGGACATTCAGTACTTC
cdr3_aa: CASSAGFPADIQYF